Below, 5 T cell receptor beta chains from the same sample are listed, as sequenced in a study of T cell clusters in autoimmune cytopenias. TRB rearrangements were amplified by touch-down multiplex PCR with mixed TRB-A/B primers. No DNA is given; TCRdb re-called the multiplex PCR reads and lists each CDR3 protein once. This sample's table has about 5,600 distinct CDR3 sequences. TRB was amplified from 250 ng of peripheral blood genomic DNA per sample. These data also featured in a second study, about T cell repertoires in aging, cancer and after chemotherapy.

Sample: peripheral blood. The receptors were sampled from a human donor in good health.

The chain uses TRBV7-2 and TRBJ2-5; TCRdb returns TRBD2, unconfirmable since there is no DNA. Per germline, CDR1 SGHTA and CDR2 FQGNSA. This CDR3 is 15 amino acids long. Here the CDR3 reads CASSLQRGAVETQYF.

This chain joins TRBV5-1 and TRBJ1-1; TCRdb outputs TRBD1, but without DNA this stays unchecked. The germline CDR1 and CDR2 sequences are SGHRS and YFSETQ. The CDR3 is 13 amino acids. CDR3 amino acids: CASSSQGNTEAFF.

The chain has TRBV5-6 and TRBJ1-4. Germline loops: CDR1 SGHDT, CDR2 YYEEEE. The CDR3 loop spans 14 amino acids. The CDR3 sequence is CASSSLVRNEKLFF.

The rearrangement links TRBV6-5 to TRBJ2-5; TCRdb designates TRBD1, a call that cannot be tested without DNA. Germline CDR1 MNHEY, CDR2 SVGAGI. The CDR3 has 18 residues. CDR3 in amino acids: CASSYSPTGQGGVETQYF.

This clonotype ranks as medium-sized in terms of frequency. The V and J genes are TRBV6-2 or TRBV6-3 and TRBJ2-7. This CDR3 has 12 residues. Germline lookup yields CDR1 MNHEY and CDR2 SVGEGT. The CDR3 spells CASRAAAYEQYF.